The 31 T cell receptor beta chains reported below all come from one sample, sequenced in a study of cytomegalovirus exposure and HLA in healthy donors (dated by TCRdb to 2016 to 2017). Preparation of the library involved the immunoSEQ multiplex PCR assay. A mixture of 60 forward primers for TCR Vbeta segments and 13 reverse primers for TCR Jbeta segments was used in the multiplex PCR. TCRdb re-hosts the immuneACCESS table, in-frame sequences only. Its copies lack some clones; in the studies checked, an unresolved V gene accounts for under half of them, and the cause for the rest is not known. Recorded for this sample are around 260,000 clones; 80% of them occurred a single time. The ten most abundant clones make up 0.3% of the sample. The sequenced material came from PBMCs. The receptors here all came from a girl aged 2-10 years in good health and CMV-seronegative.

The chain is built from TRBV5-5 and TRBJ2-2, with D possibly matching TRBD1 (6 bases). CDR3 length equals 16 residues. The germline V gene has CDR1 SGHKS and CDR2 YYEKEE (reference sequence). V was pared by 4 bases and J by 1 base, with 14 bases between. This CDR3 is CASSQSDRQNTGELFF. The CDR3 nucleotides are TGTGCCAGCAGCCAATCGGACAGACAGAACACCGGGGAGCTGTTTTTT.

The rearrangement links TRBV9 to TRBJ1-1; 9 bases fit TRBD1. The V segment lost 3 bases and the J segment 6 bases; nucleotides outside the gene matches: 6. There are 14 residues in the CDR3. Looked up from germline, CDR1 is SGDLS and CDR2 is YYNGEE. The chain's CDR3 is CASSGPDRGAEAFF. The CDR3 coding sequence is TGTGCCAGCAGCGGCCCGGACAGGGGAGCTGAAGCTTTCTTT.

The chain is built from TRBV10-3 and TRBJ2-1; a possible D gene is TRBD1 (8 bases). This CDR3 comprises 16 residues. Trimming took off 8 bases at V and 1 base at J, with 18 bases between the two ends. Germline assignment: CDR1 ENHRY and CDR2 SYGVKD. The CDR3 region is CAICNDRGLSYNEQFF. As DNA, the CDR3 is TGTGCCATCTGTAACGACAGGGGACTATCCTACAATGAGCAGTTCTTC.

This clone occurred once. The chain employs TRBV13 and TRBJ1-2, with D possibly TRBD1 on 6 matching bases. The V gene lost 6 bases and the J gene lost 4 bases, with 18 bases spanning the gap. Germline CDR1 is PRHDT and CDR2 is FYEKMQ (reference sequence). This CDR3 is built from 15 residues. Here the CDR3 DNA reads TGTGCCAGCAGTTCCCGGGACACCGCAAGCTATGGCTACACCTTC. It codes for CASSSRDTASYGYTF.

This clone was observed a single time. The CDR3 spells CASSSLGHTTDTQYF. The CDR3 DNA reads TGTGCCAGCAGCTCCTTGGGACACACCACAGATACGCAGTATTTT. The chain combines TRBV7-2 with TRBJ2-3; D perhaps matches TRBD1 (6 bases). The CDR3 length is 15 residues. Trimming removed 4 bases from V and 2 bases from J, with 13 bases in between. CDR1 SGHTA and CDR2 FQGNSA come from the germline V gene.

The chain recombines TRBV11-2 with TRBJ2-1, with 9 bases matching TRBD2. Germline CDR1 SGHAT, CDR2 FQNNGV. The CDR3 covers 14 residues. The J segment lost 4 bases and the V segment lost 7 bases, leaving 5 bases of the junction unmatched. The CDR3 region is CASTPGLAYNEQFF. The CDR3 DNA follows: TGTGCCAGCACCCCGGGACTAGCTTACAATGAGCAGTTCTTC.

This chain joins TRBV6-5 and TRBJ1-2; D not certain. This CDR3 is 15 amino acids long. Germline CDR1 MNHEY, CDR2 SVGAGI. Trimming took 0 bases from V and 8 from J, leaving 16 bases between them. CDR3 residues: CASSYSVGGAGGYTF. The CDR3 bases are TGTGCCAGCAGTTACTCGGTGGGCGGAGCGGGAGGCTACACCTTC.

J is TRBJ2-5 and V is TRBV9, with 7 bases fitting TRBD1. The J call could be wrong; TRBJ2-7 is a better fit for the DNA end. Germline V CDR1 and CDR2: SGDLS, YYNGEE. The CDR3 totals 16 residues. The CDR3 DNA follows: TGTGCCAGCAGCGTACAGGGACAGCCCCCAGACTACGAGCAGTACTTC. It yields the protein CASSVQGQPPDYEQYF.

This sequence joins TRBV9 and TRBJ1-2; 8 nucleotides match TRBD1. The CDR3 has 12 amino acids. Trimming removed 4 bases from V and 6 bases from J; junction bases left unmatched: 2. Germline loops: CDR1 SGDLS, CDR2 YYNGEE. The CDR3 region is CASSSDRDGYTF. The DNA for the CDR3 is TGTGCCAGCAGCTCGGACAGGGATGGCTACACCTTC.

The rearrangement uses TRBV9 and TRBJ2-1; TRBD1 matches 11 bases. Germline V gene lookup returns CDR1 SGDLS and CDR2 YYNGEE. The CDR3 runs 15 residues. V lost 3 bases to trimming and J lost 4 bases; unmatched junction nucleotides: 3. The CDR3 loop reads CASSGGQGVYNEQFF. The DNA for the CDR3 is TGTGCCAGCAGCGGGGGACAGGGGGTTTACAATGAGCAGTTCTTC.

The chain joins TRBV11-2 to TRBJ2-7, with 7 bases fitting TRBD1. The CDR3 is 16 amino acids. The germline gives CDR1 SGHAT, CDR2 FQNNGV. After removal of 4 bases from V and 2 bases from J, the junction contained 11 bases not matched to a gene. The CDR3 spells CASSSGTVPLPYEQYF. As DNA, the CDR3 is TGTGCCAGCAGCTCCGGGACAGTGCCCCTGCCCTACGAGCAGTACTTC.

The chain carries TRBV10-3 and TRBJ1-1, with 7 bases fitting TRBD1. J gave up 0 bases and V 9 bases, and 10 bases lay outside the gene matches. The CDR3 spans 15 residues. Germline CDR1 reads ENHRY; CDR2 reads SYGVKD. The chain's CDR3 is CAILQGPHMNTEAFF. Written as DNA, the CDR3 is TGTGCCATTTTACAGGGGCCCCATATGAACACTGAAGCTTTCTTT.

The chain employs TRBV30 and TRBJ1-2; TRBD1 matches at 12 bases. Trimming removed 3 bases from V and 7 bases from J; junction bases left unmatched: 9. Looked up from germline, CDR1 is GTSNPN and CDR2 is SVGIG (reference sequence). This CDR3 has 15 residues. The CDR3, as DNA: TGTGCCTGGAGGCGCCGGGACAGGGGGCTTTTTGGCTACACCTTC. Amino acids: CAWRRRDRGLFGYTF.

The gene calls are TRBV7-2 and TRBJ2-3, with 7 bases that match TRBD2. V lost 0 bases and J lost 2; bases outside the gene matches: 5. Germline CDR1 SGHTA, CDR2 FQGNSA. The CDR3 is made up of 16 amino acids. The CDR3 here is CASSLAQRGITDTQYF. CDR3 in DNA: TGTGCCAGCAGCTTAGCCCAGCGGGGTATCACAGATACGCAGTATTTT.

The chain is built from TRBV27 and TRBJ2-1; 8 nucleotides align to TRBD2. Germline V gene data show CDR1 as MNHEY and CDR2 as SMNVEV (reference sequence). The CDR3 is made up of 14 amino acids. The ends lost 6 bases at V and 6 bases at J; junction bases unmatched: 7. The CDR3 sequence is CASRSGSLVNEQFF. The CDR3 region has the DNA TGTGCCAGCAGAAGCGGGAGCTTAGTCAATGAGCAGTTCTTC.

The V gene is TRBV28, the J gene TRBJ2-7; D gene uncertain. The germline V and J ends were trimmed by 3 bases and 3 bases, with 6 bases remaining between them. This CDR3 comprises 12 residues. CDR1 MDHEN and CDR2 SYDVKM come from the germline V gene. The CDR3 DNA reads TGTGCCAGCAGTTTCCGAGGCTACGAGCAGTACTTC. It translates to CASSFRGYEQYF.

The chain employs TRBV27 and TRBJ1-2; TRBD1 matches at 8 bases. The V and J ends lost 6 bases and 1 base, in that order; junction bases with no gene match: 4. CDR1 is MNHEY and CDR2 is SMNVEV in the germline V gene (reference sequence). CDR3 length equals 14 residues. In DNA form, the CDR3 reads TGTGCCAGCAGCCGGGACAGGAGTAACTATGGCTACACCTTC. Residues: CASSRDRSNYGYTF.

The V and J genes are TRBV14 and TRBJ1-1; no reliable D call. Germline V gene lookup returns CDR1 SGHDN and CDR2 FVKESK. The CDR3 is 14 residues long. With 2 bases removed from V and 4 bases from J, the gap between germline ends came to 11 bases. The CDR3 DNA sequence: TGTGCCAGCAGCCAAAATTTAGGGAGCACTGAAGCTTTCTTT. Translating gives CASSQNLGSTEAFF.

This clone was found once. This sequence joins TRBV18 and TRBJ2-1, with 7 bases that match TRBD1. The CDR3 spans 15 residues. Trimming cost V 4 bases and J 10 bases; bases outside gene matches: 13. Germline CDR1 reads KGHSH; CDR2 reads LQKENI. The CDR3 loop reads CASSLQGTAIEEQFF. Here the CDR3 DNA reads TGTGCCAGCTCACTCCAGGGGACAGCAATCGAGGAGCAGTTCTTC.

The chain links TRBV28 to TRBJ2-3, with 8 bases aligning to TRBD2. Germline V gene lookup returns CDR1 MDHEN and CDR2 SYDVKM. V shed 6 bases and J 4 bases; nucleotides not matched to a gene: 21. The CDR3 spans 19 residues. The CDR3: CASSPYGAGGTTGADTQYF. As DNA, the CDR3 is TGTGCCAGCAGCCCCTATGGGGCGGGGGGCACCACGGGCGCAGATACGCAGTATTTT.

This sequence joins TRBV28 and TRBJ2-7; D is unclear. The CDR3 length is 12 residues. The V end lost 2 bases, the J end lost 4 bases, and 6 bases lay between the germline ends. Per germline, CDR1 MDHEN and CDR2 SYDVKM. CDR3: CASSLKRYEQYF. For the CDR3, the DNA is TGTGCCAGCAGTTTAAAACGGTACGAGCAGTACTTC.

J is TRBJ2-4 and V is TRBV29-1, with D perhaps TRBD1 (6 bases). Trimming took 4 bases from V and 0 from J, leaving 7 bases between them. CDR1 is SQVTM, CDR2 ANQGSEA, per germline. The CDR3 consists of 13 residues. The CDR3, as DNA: TGCAGCGTTGGGGACATAGCCAAAAACATTCAGTACTTC. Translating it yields CSVGDIAKNIQYF. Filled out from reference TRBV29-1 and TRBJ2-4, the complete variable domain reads SAVISQKPSRDICQRGTSLTIQCQVDSQVTMMFWYRQQPGQSLTLIATANQGSEATYESGFVIDKFPISRPNLTFSTLTVSNMSPEDSSIYLCSVGDIAKNIQYFGAGTRLSVL.

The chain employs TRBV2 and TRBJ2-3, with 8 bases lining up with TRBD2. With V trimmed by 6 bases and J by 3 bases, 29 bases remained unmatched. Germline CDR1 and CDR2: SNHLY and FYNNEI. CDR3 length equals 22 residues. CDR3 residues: CASSVAKLSGTSSGTPTDTQYF. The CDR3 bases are TGTGCCAGCAGCGTTGCTAAACTCTCCGGGACTAGTAGTGGTACTCCGACAGATACGCAGTATTTT.

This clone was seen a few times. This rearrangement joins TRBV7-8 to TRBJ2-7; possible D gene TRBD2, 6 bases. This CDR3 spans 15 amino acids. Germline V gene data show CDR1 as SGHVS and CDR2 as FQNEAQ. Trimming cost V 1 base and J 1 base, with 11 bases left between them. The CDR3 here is CASSLEPGLSYEQYF. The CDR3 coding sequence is TGTGCCAGCAGCTTAGAACCGGGACTTTCCTACGAGCAGTACTTC.

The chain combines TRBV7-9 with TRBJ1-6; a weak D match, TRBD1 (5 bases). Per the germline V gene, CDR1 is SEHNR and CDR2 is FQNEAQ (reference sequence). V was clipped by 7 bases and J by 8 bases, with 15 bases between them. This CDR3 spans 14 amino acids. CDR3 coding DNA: TGTGCCAGCACCCCAGGGCTTTCGGATTCACCCCTCCACTTT. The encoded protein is CASTPGLSDSPLHF.

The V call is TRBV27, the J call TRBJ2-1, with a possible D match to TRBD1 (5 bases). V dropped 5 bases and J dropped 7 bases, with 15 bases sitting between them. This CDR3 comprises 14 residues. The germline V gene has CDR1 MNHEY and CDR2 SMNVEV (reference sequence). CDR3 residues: CASSSPGLLNEQFF. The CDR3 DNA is TGTGCCAGCAGTAGTCCAGGGCTATTGAATGAGCAGTTCTTC.

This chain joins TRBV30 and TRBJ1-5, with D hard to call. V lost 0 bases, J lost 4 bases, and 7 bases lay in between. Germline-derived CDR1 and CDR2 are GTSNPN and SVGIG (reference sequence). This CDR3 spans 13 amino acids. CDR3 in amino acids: CAWSVEGNQPQHF. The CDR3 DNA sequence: TGTGCCTGGAGTGTAGAGGGTAATCAGCCCCAGCATTTT. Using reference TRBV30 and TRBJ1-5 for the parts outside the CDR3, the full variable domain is SQTIHQWPATLVQPVGSPLSLECTVEGTSNPNLYWYRQAAGRGLQLLFYSVGIGQISSEVPQNLSASRPQDRQFILSSKKLLLSDSGFYLCAWSVEGNQPQHFGDGTRLSIL.

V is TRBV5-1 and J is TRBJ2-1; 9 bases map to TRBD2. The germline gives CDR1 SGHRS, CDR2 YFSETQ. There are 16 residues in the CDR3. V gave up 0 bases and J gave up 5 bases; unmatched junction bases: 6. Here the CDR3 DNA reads TGCGCCAGCAGCTTGGCAGGTAGCGGGGGTCACAATGAGCAGTTCTTC. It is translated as CASSLAGSGGHNEQFF.

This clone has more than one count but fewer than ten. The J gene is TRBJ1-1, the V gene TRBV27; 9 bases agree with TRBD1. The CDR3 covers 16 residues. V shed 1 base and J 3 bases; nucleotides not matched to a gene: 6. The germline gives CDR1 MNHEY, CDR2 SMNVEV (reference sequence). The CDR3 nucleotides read TGTGCCAGCAGTTTATTGGCGACAGGGGGGGACACTGAAGCTTTCTTT. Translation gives CASSLLATGGDTEAFF.

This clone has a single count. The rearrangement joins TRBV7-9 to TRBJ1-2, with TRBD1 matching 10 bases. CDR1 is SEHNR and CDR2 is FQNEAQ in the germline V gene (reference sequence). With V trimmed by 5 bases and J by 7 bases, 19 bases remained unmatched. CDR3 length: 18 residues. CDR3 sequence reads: CASSAPGGGTGVRIGYTF. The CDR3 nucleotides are TGTGCCAGCAGCGCCCCCGGGGGGGGGACAGGGGTTCGCATTGGCTACACCTTC.

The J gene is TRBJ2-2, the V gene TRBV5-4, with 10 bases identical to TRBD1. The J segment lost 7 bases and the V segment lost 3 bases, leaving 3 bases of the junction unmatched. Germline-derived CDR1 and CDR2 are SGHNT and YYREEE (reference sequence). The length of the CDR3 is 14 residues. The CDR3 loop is CASSWDRGDGELFF. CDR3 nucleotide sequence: TGTGCCAGCAGCTGGGACAGGGGTGACGGGGAGCTGTTTTTT.